The sample holds one count of the clone carrying this T cell receptor beta chain. What it recognizes is unknown. The record originates from a study of cytotoxic CD8 clonotypes in ibrutinib-treated CLL. Study at large: Median treatment time before response sampling was 12 months, range 6 to 36.

Assay used: immunoSEQ multiplex PCR; TCRdb lists only in-frame clones, some missing. The data contain about 85,000 clones, roughly 77% of them singletons. Study conclusions and caveats: Rare overall, public clonotypes shrank or held steady under therapy. Investigators sampled sustained-remission and progressing patients at differing times. In comparison with age-matched healthy donors, baseline clonality was higher and tracked circulating CD8+ T-cell counts.

The germline gives CDR1 MNHEY, CDR2 SMNVEV (reference sequence). The CDR3 spans 16 residues. V lost 7 bases, J lost 1 base, and 8 bases stayed unmatched. The chain has TRBV27 and TRBJ2-1, with 9 bases that match TRBD2. This TCR was recovered from a human donor with chronic lymphocytic leukemia. Sample: PBMCs, taken after 12 months of ibrutinib treatment. This CDR3 is CASNKGGRGSYNEQFF. The DNA for the CDR3 is TGTGCCAGCAATAAGGGCGGGAGGGGGTCCTACAATGAGCAGTTCTTC.